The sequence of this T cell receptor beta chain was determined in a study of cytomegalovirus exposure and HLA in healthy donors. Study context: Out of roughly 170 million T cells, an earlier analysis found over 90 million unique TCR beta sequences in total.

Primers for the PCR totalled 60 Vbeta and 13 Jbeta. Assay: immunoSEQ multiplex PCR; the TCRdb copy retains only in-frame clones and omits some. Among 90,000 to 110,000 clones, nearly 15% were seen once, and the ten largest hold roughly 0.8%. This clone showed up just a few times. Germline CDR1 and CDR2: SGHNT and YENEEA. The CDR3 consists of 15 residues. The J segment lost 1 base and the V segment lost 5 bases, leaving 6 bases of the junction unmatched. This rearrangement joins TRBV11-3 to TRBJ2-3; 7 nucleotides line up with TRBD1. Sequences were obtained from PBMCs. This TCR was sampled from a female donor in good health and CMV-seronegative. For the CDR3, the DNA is TGTGCCAGCAGCCCTCGGACAGGAGGCACAGATACGCAGTATTTT. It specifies CASSPRTGGTDTQYF.